The source of this T cell receptor beta chain is a study of early T cells in non-severe SARS-CoV-2 infection. The study, taken as a whole, reports: A preference for anti-spike CD8 responses marked VDJdb matching, which missed private and CD4 specificities.

Attachment of unique molecular identifiers to individual cDNA molecules was performed. TCRdb analysed the 5' RACE reads with MiXCR anew, one entry per CDR3 protein. The data contain around 56,000 distinct CDR3 sequences, roughly 13% of them singletons. Germline V gives CDR1 LGHDT, CDR2 YNNKEL (reference sequence). Trimming removed 4 bases from V and 2 bases from J; junction bases left unmatched: 4. CDR3 length: 16 amino acids. This clonotype has at least ten counts. Its antigen is undetermined. The material was whole blood, obtained at baseline. The genes are TRBV3-1 and TRBJ2-7, with 14 bases that match TRBD2. The receptor was derived from an adult who was a healthcare worker with PCR-confirmed SARS-CoV-2 infection or an uninfected control (not recorded which). CDR3 sequence: CASSPGLAGVAYEQYF. The CDR3 coding sequence is TGTGCCAGCAGCCCGGGACTAGCGGGAGTTGCCTACGAGCAGTACTTC.